This record looks at one TCR beta chain sequence and its context. What it binds is not known. TCRdb keeps only in-frame clones here, not all; method: immunoSEQ multiplex PCR. The table records about 120,000 clones, roughly nine tenths of them present only once. The sample is drawn from a study of T cell responses to AZD1222 COVID-19 vaccine. Whole-study findings and limits: Most donors were white British, females outnumbered males, and clonal diversity was possibly underestimated. Nearly half of spike-specific TCRs reportedly target variant regions that are unmutated in the B.1.351 and B.1.1.7 variants. Spike-specific TCR repertoires showed rising breadth and depth after two AZD1222 doses.

CDR3 length: 14 amino acids. Germline assignment: CDR1 MRHNA and CDR2 SNTAGT. V lost 4 bases, J lost 7 bases, and 11 bases lay in between. The TCR comes from an adult in good health. The sequencing used peripheral blood, collected on day 0 of AZD1222 vaccination. The gene calls are TRBV6-4 and TRBJ1-6, with D unclear. The CDR3 DNA is TGTGCCAGCAGTGCGGACGGGTTAAATTCACCCCTCCACTTT. Amino acid sequence: CASSADGLNSPLHF.